The rows below give T cell receptor beta chains drawn from one sample of a study of T cell repertoires in ileal Crohn's disease. The protocol was immunoSEQ multiplex PCR, while the TCRdb copy is restricted to in-frame clones and leaves out a portion. The sample includes around 6,200 clones, 70% to 80% of them seen just once. Sequencing input: ileal tissue. The receptors originated from an adult with Crohn's disease. Each CDR3 is given with its conserved first and last residue. Fields, in order: CDR3 protein, CDR3 DNA, D gene, V gene, J gene, clone size. The D gene is left open where the match is weak. Some rows have no size entry. The others give once, few or many, or a class for an expanded clone.

CDR3aa: CASSFRQGAGEQYF
CDR3nt: TGTGCCAGCAGCTTTCGACAGGGGGCAGGTGAGCAGTACTTC
d_gene: TRBD1
v_gene: TRBV7-2
j_gene: TRBJ2-7
abundance: .

CDR3aa: CATSRDPTDTQYF
CDR3nt: TGTGCCACCAGCAGAGATCCGACAGATACGCAGTATTTT
d_gene: .
v_gene: TRBV15
j_gene: TRBJ2-3
abundance: few

CDR3aa: CASPRFRDRGRGDEQFF
CDR3nt: TGTGCCAGCCCCCGATTCCGGGACAGGGGGCGGGGGGATGAGCAGTTCTTC
d_gene: TRBD1
v_gene: TRBV2
j_gene: TRBJ2-1
abundance: few

CDR3aa: CASRSGTALSYEQYF
CDR3nt: TGTGCCAGCAGGTCCGGGACAGCACTTTCCTACGAGCAGTACTTC
d_gene: TRBD1
v_gene: TRBV6-5
j_gene: TRBJ2-7
abundance: .

CDR3aa: CASSSRDTYYYNEQFF
CDR3nt: TGTGCCAGCAGTTCTCGGGACACCTACTACTACAATGAGCAGTTCTTC
d_gene: .
v_gene: TRBV28
j_gene: TRBJ2-1
abundance: .

CDR3aa: CASSLLRVGFQETQYF
CDR3nt: TGTGCCAGCAGCTTACTCAGGGTGGGTTTCCAGGAGACCCAGTACTTC
d_gene: .
v_gene: TRBV7-2
j_gene: TRBJ2-5
abundance: .

CDR3aa: CASSLRSTGELFF
CDR3nt: TGTGCCAGCAGCCTTAGGAGTACCGGGGAGCTGTTTTTT
d_gene: .
v_gene: TRBV11-2
j_gene: TRBJ2-2
abundance: .

CDR3aa: CASSIRTGTTTF
CDR3nt: TGTGCCAGCAGCATACGGACAGGGACTACCACCTTC
d_gene: TRBD1
v_gene: TRBV13
j_gene: TRBJ1-2
abundance: .

CDR3aa: CASSGGGGNIQYF
CDR3nt: TGTGCCAGTAGTGGAGGCGGTGGGAACATTCAGTACTTC
d_gene: .
v_gene: TRBV19
j_gene: TRBJ2-4
abundance: .

CDR3aa: CASSFAGNPYEQYF
CDR3nt: TGTGCCAGCAGCTTCGCGGGGAACCCCTACGAGCAGTACTTC
d_gene: .
v_gene: TRBV5-5
j_gene: TRBJ2-7
abundance: .

CDR3aa: CASSRQGRETQYF
CDR3nt: TGTGCCAGCAGTCGACAGGGCCGGGAGACCCAGTACTTC
d_gene: TRBD1
v_gene: TRBV11-3
j_gene: TRBJ2-5
abundance: .

CDR3aa: CASSLFGSGTYNEQFF
CDR3nt: TGTGCCAGCAGCTTGTTCGGGAGCGGAACCTACAATGAGCAGTTCTTC
d_gene: .
v_gene: TRBV5-6
j_gene: TRBJ2-1
abundance: .

CDR3aa: CASRTGGDTEAFF
CDR3nt: TGCGCCAGCAGGACAGGGGGGGACACTGAAGCTTTCTTT
d_gene: TRBD1
v_gene: TRBV5-1
j_gene: TRBJ1-1
abundance: .

CDR3aa: CASSLLDLAATNEKLFF
CDR3nt: TGTGCCAGCAGCTTGCTCGATTTGGCTGCAACTAATGAAAAACTGTTTTTT
d_gene: .
v_gene: TRBV5-8
j_gene: TRBJ1-4
abundance: .

CDR3aa: CASSESPRTSGRDNEQFF
CDR3nt: TGCGCCAGCAGTGAGTCCCCCCGGACTAGCGGGAGGGACAATGAGCAGTTCTTC
d_gene: TRBD2
v_gene: TRBV10-2
j_gene: TRBJ2-1
abundance: .

CDR3aa: CASSTRTGEGTDTQYF
CDR3nt: TGTGCCAGCAGCACCCGGACAGGGGAAGGCACAGATACGCAGTATTTT
d_gene: TRBD1
v_gene: TRBV7-2
j_gene: TRBJ2-3
abundance: .

CDR3aa: CASSFDPRQGAMGEQYF
CDR3nt: TGTGCCAGCAGTTTTGACCCCCGACAGGGGGCAATGGGCGAGCAGTACTTC
d_gene: TRBD1
v_gene: TRBV28
j_gene: TRBJ2-7
abundance: .

CDR3aa: CASSFRGTGELFF
CDR3nt: TGTGCCAGCAGTTTCAGGGGAACCGGGGAGCTGTTTTTT
d_gene: .
v_gene: TRBV2
j_gene: TRBJ2-2
abundance: .

CDR3aa: CASSVRRGLDGTQYF
CDR3nt: TGTGCCAGCAGTGTCCGGAGGGGGCTCGATGGGACCCAGTACTTC
d_gene: .
v_gene: TRBV2
j_gene: TRBJ2-5
abundance: once

CDR3aa: CASSRGLAGLDEQFF
CDR3nt: TGTGCCAGCAGCCGGGGACTAGCGGGCTTGGATGAGCAGTTCTTC
d_gene: TRBD2
v_gene: TRBV7-9
j_gene: TRBJ2-1
abundance: .

CDR3aa: CASSVGQSNQPQHF
CDR3nt: TGTGCCAGCAGCGTAGGACAAAGCAATCAGCCCCAGCATTTT
d_gene: .
v_gene: TRBV9
j_gene: TRBJ1-5
abundance: .

CDR3aa: CASSLASTSGNNEQFF
CDR3nt: TGTGCCAGCAGCTTAGCCTCCACTAGCGGGAACAATGAGCAGTTCTTC
d_gene: TRBD2
v_gene: TRBV7-7
j_gene: TRBJ2-1
abundance: few

CDR3aa: CASSLQGRRDKLF
CDR3nt: TGTGCCAGCAGCTTACAAGGTCGCCGCGACAAACTCTTC
d_gene: .
v_gene: TRBV7-2
j_gene: TRBJ1-2
abundance: .

CDR3aa: CASSESGGNTIYF
CDR3nt: TGTGCCAGCAGTGAATCCGGGGGAAACACCATATATTTT
d_gene: .
v_gene: TRBV25-1
j_gene: TRBJ1-3
abundance: .

CDR3aa: CASSLAGGSEAFF
CDR3nt: TGTGCCAGCAGCTTAGCAGGAGGTTCTGAAGCTTTCTTT
d_gene: .
v_gene: TRBV7-6
j_gene: TRBJ1-1
abundance: .

CDR3aa: CASSIMGQGQTGELFF
CDR3nt: TGTGCCAGTAGTATTATGGGACAGGGTCAAACCGGGGAGCTGTTTTTT
d_gene: TRBD1
v_gene: TRBV19
j_gene: TRBJ2-2
abundance: few

CDR3aa: CASSQTSGPYNEQFF
CDR3nt: TGCGCCAGCAGCCAGACTAGCGGGCCTTACAATGAGCAGTTCTTC
d_gene: TRBD2
v_gene: TRBV5-1
j_gene: TRBJ2-1
abundance: .

CDR3aa: CASSLLAGGLTDTQYF
CDR3nt: TGCGCCAGCAGCCTCCTAGCGGGAGGCCTCACAGATACGCAGTATTTT
d_gene: TRBD2
v_gene: TRBV5-1
j_gene: TRBJ2-3
abundance: .

CDR3aa: CASRGGRVAGELFF
CDR3nt: TGCGCCAGCCGGGGGGGGAGGGTCGCCGGGGAGCTGTTTTTT
d_gene: TRBD2
v_gene: TRBV4-1
j_gene: TRBJ2-2
abundance: once

CDR3aa: CASSDSDRSMVQPQHF
CDR3nt: TGTGCCAGCAGCGACTCCGATCGTAGTATGGTTCAGCCCCAGCATTTT
d_gene: .
v_gene: TRBV28
j_gene: TRBJ1-5
abundance: few

CDR3aa: CASSAHRVAKDYEQYF
CDR3nt: TGTGCCAGCAGCGCTCACAGGGTCGCGAAGGATTACGAGCAGTACTTC
d_gene: .
v_gene: TRBV7-8
j_gene: TRBJ2-7
abundance: .

CDR3aa: CASSREDRTYTIYF
CDR3nt: TGTGCCAGCAGCCGCGAGGACCGGACTTACACCATATATTTT
d_gene: .
v_gene: TRBV5-5
j_gene: TRBJ1-3
abundance: once

CDR3aa: CASSLMTSGSYEQYF
CDR3nt: TGTGCCAGCAGCTTGATGACTAGCGGGAGCTACGAGCAGTACTTC
d_gene: TRBD2
v_gene: TRBV5-4
j_gene: TRBJ2-7
abundance: .

CDR3aa: CASNPLAGGPVSSYEQYF
CDR3nt: TGTGCCAGCAACCCCCTAGCGGGAGGGCCGGTATCCTCCTACGAGCAGTACTTC
d_gene: TRBD2
v_gene: TRBV28
j_gene: TRBJ2-7
abundance: .

CDR3aa: CASNQDRDGYTF
CDR3nt: TGTGCCAGCAACCAAGATCGGGATGGCTACACCTTC
d_gene: .
v_gene: TRBV2
j_gene: TRBJ1-2
abundance: .

CDR3aa: CASSPLGVGGAETQYF
CDR3nt: TGTGCCAGCAGCCCCCTGGGGGTAGGCGGGGCCGAGACCCAGTACTTC
d_gene: .
v_gene: TRBV9
j_gene: TRBJ2-5
abundance: .

CDR3aa: CASSATGGAYNEQFF
CDR3nt: TGTGCCAGCAGCGCGACAGGGGGCGCCTACAATGAGCAGTTCTTC
d_gene: TRBD1
v_gene: TRBV9
j_gene: TRBJ2-1
abundance: .

CDR3aa: CASSQDLQGVSQPQHF
CDR3nt: TGCGCCAGCAGCCAAGATCTACAGGGGGTCAGCCAGCCCCAGCATTTT
d_gene: TRBD1
v_gene: TRBV4-1
j_gene: TRBJ1-5
abundance: .

CDR3aa: CASSRGRGRDEQYF
CDR3nt: TGTGCCAGCTCCAGGGGAAGGGGCCGAGACGAGCAGTACTTC
d_gene: .
v_gene: TRBV27
j_gene: TRBJ2-7
abundance: .

CDR3aa: CASSPFSQGEAFF
CDR3nt: TGTGCCAGCAGCCCCTTTTCACAGGGTGAAGCTTTCTTT
d_gene: .
v_gene: TRBV14
j_gene: TRBJ1-1
abundance: .

CDR3aa: CSVRWEESYEQYF
CDR3nt: TGCAGCGTTAGGTGGGAGGAGTCCTACGAGCAGTACTTC
d_gene: .
v_gene: TRBV29-1
j_gene: TRBJ2-7
abundance: .

CDR3aa: CASSLVRGQAGNTIYF
CDR3nt: TGTGCCAGCAGCTTAGTTAGGGGCCAGGCTGGAAACACCATATATTTT
d_gene: .
v_gene: TRBV11-2
j_gene: TRBJ1-3
abundance: .

CDR3aa: CASSLNRPEEAFF
CDR3nt: TGTGCCAGCAGCTTAAACAGGCCTGAGGAAGCTTTCTTT
d_gene: .
v_gene: TRBV7-3
j_gene: TRBJ1-1
abundance: .

CDR3aa: CASSYRGGAYEQYF
CDR3nt: TGTGCCAGCAGTTACAGAGGAGGGGCCTACGAGCAGTACTTC
d_gene: .
v_gene: TRBV25-1
j_gene: TRBJ2-7
abundance: .

CDR3aa: CASSLVQSYGYTF
CDR3nt: TGTGCCAGCAGTTTAGTACAGTCCTATGGCTACACCTTC
d_gene: .
v_gene: TRBV28
j_gene: TRBJ1-2
abundance: .

CDR3aa: CASSSDRNSNQPQHF
CDR3nt: TGTGCCAGCAGCTCCGACAGGAATAGCAATCAGCCCCAGCATTTT
d_gene: .
v_gene: TRBV7-8
j_gene: TRBJ1-5
abundance: few

CDR3aa: CASSQDLYNEQFF
CDR3nt: TGTGCCAGCAGCCAAGATCTTTACAATGAGCAGTTCTTC
d_gene: .
v_gene: TRBV4-2
j_gene: TRBJ2-1
abundance: .

CDR3aa: CASSPDRGGYQPQHF
CDR3nt: TGTGCCAGCAGCCCCGACAGGGGCGGCTATCAGCCCCAGCATTTT
d_gene: TRBD1
v_gene: TRBV5-5
j_gene: TRBJ1-5
abundance: .

CDR3aa: CATQREAAYEQYF
CDR3nt: TGTGCCACTCAGCGGGAGGCCGCTTACGAGCAGTACTTC
d_gene: TRBD2
v_gene: TRBV6-1
j_gene: TRBJ2-7
abundance: .

CDR3aa: CASSLTGVLTEAFF
CDR3nt: TGTGCCAGCAGTCTGACAGGGGTGCTCACTGAAGCTTTCTTT
d_gene: TRBD1
v_gene: TRBV28
j_gene: TRBJ1-1
abundance: .

CDR3aa: CASRTSGNYNEQFF
CDR3nt: TGTGCCAGCAGGACTAGCGGGAACTACAATGAGCAGTTCTTC
d_gene: TRBD2
v_gene: TRBV6-7
j_gene: TRBJ2-1
abundance: once

CDR3aa: CASSVTQGSAYEQYF
CDR3nt: TGTGCCAGCAGCGTTACACAGGGGTCTGCCTACGAGCAGTACTTC
d_gene: TRBD1
v_gene: TRBV9
j_gene: TRBJ2-7
abundance: few

CDR3aa: CASSIGGRGLAGEQFF
CDR3nt: TGTGCCAGTAGTATCGGCGGCAGGGGACTAGCGGGAGAGCAGTTCTTC
d_gene: TRBD2
v_gene: TRBV19
j_gene: TRBJ2-1
abundance: .

CDR3aa: CASSYGVTPGGEAFF
CDR3nt: TGTGCCAGCAGTTACGGGGTCACACCTGGAGGCGAAGCTTTCTTT
d_gene: .
v_gene: TRBV6-5
j_gene: TRBJ1-1
abundance: once

CDR3aa: CASRLGTGDYEQYF
CDR3nt: TGTGCCAGCAGACTGGGGACAGGGGATTACGAGCAGTACTTC
d_gene: TRBD1
v_gene: TRBV28
j_gene: TRBJ2-7
abundance: .

CDR3aa: CASSFSVFGGGQNTEAFF
CDR3nt: TGTGCCAGCAGTTTTTCAGTGTTCGGAGGGGGCCAGAACACTGAAGCTTTCTTT
d_gene: TRBD1
v_gene: TRBV28
j_gene: TRBJ1-1
abundance: .

CDR3aa: CASNIRQGNTEAFF
CDR3nt: TGTGCCAGCAACATACGACAGGGGAACACTGAAGCTTTCTTT
d_gene: TRBD1
v_gene: TRBV6-5
j_gene: TRBJ1-1
abundance: .

CDR3aa: CASSLAGQSLNEQFF
CDR3nt: TGTGCCAGCAGCTTGGCAGGACAGTCTTTGAATGAGCAGTTCTTC
d_gene: .
v_gene: TRBV5-4
j_gene: TRBJ2-1
abundance: .

CDR3aa: CASSPSGGGGSPLHF
CDR3nt: TGCGCCAGCAGCCCCTCCGGGGGAGGTGGATCACCCCTCCACTTT
d_gene: .
v_gene: TRBV5-1
j_gene: TRBJ1-6
abundance: .

CDR3aa: CASSIPQGRTDGGYTF
CDR3nt: TGTGCCAGTAGTATCCCTCAGGGCAGGACAGATGGCGGCTACACCTTC
d_gene: .
v_gene: TRBV19
j_gene: TRBJ1-2
abundance: .